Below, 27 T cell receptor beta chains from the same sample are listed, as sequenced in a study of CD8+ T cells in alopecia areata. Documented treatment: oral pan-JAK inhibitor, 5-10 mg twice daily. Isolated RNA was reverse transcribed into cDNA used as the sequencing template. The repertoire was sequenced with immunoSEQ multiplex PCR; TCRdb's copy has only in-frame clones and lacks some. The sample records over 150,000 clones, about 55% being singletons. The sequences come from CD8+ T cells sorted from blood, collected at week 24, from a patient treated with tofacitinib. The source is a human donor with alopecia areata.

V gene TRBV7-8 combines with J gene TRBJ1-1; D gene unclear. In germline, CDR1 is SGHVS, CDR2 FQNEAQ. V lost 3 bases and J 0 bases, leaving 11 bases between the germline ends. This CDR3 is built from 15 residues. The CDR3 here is CASSFREGVNTEAFF. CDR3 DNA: TGTGCCAGCAGCTTTAGGGAGGGCGTGAACACTGAAGCTTTCTTT.

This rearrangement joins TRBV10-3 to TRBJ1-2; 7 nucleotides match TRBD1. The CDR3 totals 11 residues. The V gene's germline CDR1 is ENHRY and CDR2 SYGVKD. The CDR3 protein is CATGEKDGYTF. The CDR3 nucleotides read TGTGCTACAGGGGAGAAGGATGGCTACACCTTC.

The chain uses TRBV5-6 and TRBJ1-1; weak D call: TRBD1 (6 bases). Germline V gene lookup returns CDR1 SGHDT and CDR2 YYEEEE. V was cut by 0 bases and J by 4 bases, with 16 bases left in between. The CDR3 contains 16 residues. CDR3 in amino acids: CASSLGLRGWITEAFF. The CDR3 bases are TGTGCCAGCAGCTTGGGACTCAGGGGTTGGATCACTGAAGCTTTCTTT. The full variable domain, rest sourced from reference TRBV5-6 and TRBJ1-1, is DAGVTQSPTHLIKTRGQQVTLRCSPKSGHDTVSWYQQALGQGPQFIFQYYEEEERQRGNFPDRFSGHQFPNYSSELNVNALLLGDSALYLCASSLGLRGWITEAFFGQGTRLTVV.

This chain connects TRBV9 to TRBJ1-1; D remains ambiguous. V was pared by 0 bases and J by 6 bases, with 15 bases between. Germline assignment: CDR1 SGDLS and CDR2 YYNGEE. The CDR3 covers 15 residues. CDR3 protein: CASSVVEGAIPEAFF. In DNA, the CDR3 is TGTGCCAGCAGCGTAGTTGAGGGCGCAATCCCTGAAGCTTTCTTT. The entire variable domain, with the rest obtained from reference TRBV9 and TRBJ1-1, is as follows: DSGVTQTPKHLITATGQRVTLRCSPRSGDLSVYWYQQSLDQGLQFLIQYYNGEERAKGNILERFSAQQFPDLHSELNLSSLELGDSALYFCASSVVEGAIPEAFFGQGTRLTVV.

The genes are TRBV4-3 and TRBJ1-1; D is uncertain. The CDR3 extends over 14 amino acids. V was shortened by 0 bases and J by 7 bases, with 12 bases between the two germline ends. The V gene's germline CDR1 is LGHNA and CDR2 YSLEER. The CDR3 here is CASSQDYGVYEAFF. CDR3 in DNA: TGCGCCAGCAGCCAAGATTACGGGGTCTATGAAGCTTTCTTT.

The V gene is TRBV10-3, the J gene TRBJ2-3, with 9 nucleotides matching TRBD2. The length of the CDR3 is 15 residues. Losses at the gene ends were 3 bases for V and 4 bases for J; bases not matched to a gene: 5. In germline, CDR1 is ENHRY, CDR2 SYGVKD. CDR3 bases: TGTGCCATCAGTGACGGTAGCGGGGGATCAGATACGCAGTATTTT. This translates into CAISDGSGGSDTQYF.

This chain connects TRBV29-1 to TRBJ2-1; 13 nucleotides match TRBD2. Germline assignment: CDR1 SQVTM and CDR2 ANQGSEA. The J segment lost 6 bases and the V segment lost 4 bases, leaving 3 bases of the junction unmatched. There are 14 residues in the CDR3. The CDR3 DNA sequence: TGCAGCGTTGCTGGACTAGCGGGGGCCAATGAGCAGTTCTTC. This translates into CSVAGLAGANEQFF.

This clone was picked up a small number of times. The CDR3 DNA reads TGCAGCGTTAGAGAGAGAGGCTATGGCTACACCTTC. Amino acid sequence: CSVRERGYGYTF. This chain joins TRBV29-1 and TRBJ1-2; no firm D call. There are 12 residues in the CDR3. Trimming took 5 bases from V and 4 from J, leaving 11 bases between them. Germline V gene data show CDR1 as SQVTM and CDR2 as ANQGSEA.

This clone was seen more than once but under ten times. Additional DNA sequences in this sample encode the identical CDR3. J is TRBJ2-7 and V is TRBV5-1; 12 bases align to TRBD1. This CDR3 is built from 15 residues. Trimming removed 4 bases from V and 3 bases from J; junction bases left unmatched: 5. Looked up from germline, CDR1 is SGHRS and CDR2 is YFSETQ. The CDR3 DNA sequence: TGCGCCAGCAGCGCCGGGACAGGGGGCTTCTACGAGCAGTACTTC. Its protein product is CASSAGTGGFYEQYF.

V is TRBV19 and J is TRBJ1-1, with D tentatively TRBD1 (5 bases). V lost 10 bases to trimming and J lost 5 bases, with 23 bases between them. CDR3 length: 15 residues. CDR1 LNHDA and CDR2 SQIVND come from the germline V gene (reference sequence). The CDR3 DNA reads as TGTGCCACCACCCCGGGACTCCCTCCGCAGACTGAAGCTTTCTTT. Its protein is CATTPGLPPQTEAFF. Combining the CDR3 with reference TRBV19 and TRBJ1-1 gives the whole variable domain DGGITQSPKYLFRKEGQNVTLSCEQNLNHDAMYWYRQDPGQGLRLIYYSQIVNDFQKGDIAEGYSVSREKKESFPLTVTSAQKNPTAFYLCATTPGLPPQTEAFFGQGTRLTVV.

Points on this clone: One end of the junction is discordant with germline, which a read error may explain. CDR3 nucleotide sequence: TGCGCCAGCAGCCAAACGGCAGGGATGAACACTGAAGCTTTCTTT. This encodes CASSQTAGMNTEAFF. J is TRBJ1-1 and V is TRBV13; TRBD1 is a possible D gene (5 bases). The germline V gene encodes CDR1 PRHDT and CDR2 FYEKMQ (reference sequence). The CDR3 length is 15 residues.

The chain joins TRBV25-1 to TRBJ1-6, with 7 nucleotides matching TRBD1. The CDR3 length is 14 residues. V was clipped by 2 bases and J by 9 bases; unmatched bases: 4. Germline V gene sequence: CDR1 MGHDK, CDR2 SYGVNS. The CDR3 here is CASSERTGGSPLHF. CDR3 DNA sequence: TGTGCCAGCAGTGAAAGGACAGGTGGTTCACCCCTCCACTTT.

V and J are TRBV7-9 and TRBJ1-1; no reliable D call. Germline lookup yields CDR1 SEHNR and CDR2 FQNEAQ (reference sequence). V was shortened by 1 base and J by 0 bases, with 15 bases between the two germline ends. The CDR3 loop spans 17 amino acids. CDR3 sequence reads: CASSLDWGKYMNTEAFF. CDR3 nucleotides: TGTGCCAGCAGCTTAGATTGGGGTAAATACATGAACACTGAAGCTTTCTTT.

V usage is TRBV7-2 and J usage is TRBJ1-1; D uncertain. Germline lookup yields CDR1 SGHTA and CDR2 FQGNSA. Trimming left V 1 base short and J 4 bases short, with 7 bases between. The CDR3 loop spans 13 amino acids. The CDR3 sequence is CASSLELSTEAFF. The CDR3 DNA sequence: TGTGCCAGCAGCTTAGAACTTTCCACTGAAGCTTTCTTT.

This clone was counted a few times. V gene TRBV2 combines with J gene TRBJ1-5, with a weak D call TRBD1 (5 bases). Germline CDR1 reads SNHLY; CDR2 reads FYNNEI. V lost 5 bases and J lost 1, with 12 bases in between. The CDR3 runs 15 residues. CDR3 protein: CASSRGLGSNQPQHF. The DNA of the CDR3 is TGTGCCAGCAGTCGGGGCCTGGGGAGCAATCAGCCCCAGCATTTT.

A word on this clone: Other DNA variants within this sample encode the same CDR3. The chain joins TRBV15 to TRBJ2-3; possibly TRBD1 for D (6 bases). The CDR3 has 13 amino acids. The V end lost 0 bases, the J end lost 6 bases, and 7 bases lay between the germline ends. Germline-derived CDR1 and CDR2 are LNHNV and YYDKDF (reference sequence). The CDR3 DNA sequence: TGTGCCACCAGCAGAGATAGGGGGGATACGCAGTATTTT. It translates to CATSRDRGDTQYF. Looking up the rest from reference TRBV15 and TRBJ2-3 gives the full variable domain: DAMVIQNPRYQVTQFGKPVTLSCSQTLNHNVMYWYQQKSSQAPKLLFHYYDKDFNNEADTPDNFQSRRPNTSFCFLDIRSPGLGDTAMYLCATSRDRGDTQYFGPGTRLTVL.

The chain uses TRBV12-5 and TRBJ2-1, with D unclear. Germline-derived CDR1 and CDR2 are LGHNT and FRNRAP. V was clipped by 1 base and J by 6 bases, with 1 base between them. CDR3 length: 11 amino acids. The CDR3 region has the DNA TGTGCTAGTGGTTTGGGCAATGAGCAGTTCTTC. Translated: CASGLGNEQFF.

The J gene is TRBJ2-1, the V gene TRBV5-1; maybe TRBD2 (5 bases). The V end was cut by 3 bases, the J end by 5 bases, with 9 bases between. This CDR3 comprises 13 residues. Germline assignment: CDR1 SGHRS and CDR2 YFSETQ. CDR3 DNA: TGCGCCAGCAGCTCGAGAGGGAACAATGAGCAGTTCTTC. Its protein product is CASSSRGNNEQFF.

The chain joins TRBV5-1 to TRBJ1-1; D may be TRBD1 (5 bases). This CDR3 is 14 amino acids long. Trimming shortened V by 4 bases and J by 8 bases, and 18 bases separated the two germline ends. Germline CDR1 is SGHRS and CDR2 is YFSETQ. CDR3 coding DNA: TGCGCCAGCAGCCCTTATTGGGGGTCCGTCGAAGCTTTCTTT. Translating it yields CASSPYWGSVEAFF.

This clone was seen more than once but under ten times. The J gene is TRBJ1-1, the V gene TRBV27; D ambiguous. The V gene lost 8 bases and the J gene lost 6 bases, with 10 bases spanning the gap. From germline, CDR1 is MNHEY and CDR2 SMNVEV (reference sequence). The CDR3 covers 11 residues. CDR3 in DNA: TGTGCCAGCGGCTTTTTTCCTGAAGCTTTCTTT. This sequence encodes CASGFFPEAFF.

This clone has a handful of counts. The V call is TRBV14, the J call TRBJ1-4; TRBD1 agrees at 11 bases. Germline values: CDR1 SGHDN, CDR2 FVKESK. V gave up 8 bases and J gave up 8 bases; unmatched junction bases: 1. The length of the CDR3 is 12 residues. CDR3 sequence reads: CASGQGAEKLFF. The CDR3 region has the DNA TGTGCCAGCGGACAGGGGGCGGAAAAACTGTTTTTT.

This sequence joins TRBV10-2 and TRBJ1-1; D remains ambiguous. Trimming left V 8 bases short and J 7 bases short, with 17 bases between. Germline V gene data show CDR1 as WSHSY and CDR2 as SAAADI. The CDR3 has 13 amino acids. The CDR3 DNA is TGCGCCAGCTTCACCGAATTCGACAATGAAGCTTTCTTT. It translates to CASFTEFDNEAFF.

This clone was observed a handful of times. The CDR3 is CAWTGASTDTQYF. DNA for the CDR3: TGTGCCTGGACAGGGGCTAGCACAGATACGCAGTATTTT. V gene TRBV30 combines with J gene TRBJ2-3, with a tentative D call TRBD1 (6 bases). Germline CDR1 GTSNPN, CDR2 SVGIG (reference sequence). CDR3 length equals 13 residues. V was pared by 4 bases and J by 0 bases, with 8 bases between.

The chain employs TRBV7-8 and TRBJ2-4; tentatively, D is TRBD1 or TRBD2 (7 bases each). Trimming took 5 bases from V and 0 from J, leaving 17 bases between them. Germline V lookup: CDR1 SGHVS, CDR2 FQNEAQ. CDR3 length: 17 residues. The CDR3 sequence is CASSLRGEGIAKNIQYF. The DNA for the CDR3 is TGTGCCAGCAGCCTCAGGGGGGAGGGGATAGCCAAAAACATTCAGTACTTC. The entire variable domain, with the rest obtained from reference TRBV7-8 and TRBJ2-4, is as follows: GAGVSQSPRYKVAKRGQDVALRCDPISGHVSLFWYQQALGQGPEFLTYFQNEAQLDKSGLPSDRFFAERPEGSVSTLKIQRTQQEDSAVYLCASSLRGEGIAKNIQYFGAGTRLSVL.

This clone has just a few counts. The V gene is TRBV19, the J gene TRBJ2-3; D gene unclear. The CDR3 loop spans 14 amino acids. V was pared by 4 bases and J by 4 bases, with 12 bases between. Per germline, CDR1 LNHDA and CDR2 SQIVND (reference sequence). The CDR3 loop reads CASSRTALADTQYF. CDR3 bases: TGTGCCAGTAGTAGGACGGCTTTGGCAGATACGCAGTATTTT.

CDR3 coding DNA: TGTGCCAGCAGCTTACTAGCGGGGGGCCGTATCAAAAACATTCAGTACTTC. It encodes CASSLLAGGRIKNIQYF. The rearrangement links TRBV5-6 to TRBJ2-4; the match to TRBD2 covers 12 bases. V gave up 2 bases and J gave up 3 bases; unmatched junction bases: 6. This CDR3 has 17 amino acids. Germline CDR1 is SGHDT and CDR2 is YYEEEE. Supplemented by reference TRBV5-6 and TRBJ2-4, the full variable domain reads DAGVTQSPTHLIKTRGQQVTLRCSPKSGHDTVSWYQQALGQGPQFIFQYYEEEERQRGNFPDRFSGHQFPNYSSELNVNALLLGDSALYLCASSLLAGGRIKNIQYFGAGTRLSVL.

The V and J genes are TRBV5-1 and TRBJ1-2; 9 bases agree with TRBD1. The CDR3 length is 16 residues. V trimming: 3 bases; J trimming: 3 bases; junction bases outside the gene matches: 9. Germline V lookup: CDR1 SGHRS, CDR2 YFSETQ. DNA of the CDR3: TGCGCCAGCAGCTATGATACAGGGGGCGAGGACTATGGCTACACCTTC. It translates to CASSYDTGGEDYGYTF.